This TCR beta chain is from a study of low-dose radiotherapy and immunotherapy resistance in tumors. About the research overall: The study administered intravenous cyclophosphamide at 200 mg/m2 every two weeks, one day ahead of radiation and immunotherapy. Aspirin was taken orally by patients at 300 mg daily for four cycles from cycle 1 day 1. Both TCRalpha and TCRbeta chains were reverse transcribed with V-gene-specific primers.

Trimming took 1 base from V and 0 from J, leaving 16 bases between them. Germline V lookup: CDR1 MDHEN, CDR2 SYDVKM. The CDR3 is made up of 19 amino acids. PCR amplification of the TCRs was performed with Phusion for 20 to 25 PCR cycles, and it relied on a constant-region primer together with a V-primer adapter. TCRdb independently ran MiXCR on the reads; one entry per CDR3 protein. The sample holds roughly 50,000 distinct CDR3 sequences, around 33% seen once. The sample holds many counts of this clonotype. As to time point: after trial treatment. Treatment here: LDRT plus nivolumab, ipilimumab, low-dose cyclophosphamide and aspirin (RACIN trial). Treatment of the donors consisted of nivolumab and ipilimumab (plus aspirin, low-dose cyclophosphamide and low-dose radiotherapy).

The chain recombines TRBV28 with TRBJ2-6; possibly TRBD1 or TRBD2 for D (6 bases each). The receptor comes from a male donor with rectosigmoid adenocarcinoma. Source: PBMCs, taken after low-dose radiotherapy plus immunotherapy. The CDR3 loop reads CASSLYLQGLYSGANVLTF. Here the CDR3 DNA reads TGTGCCAGCAGTTTATACTTACAGGGACTTTACTCTGGGGCCAACGTCCTGACTTTC.